The entry that follows covers one T cell receptor beta chain sequence. These data come from a study of blood T cell repertoires in COVID-19. Looking at the study overall: Samples representing acute and convalescent COVID-19 were sourced from the United States, Italy and Spain. T cells, B-cell-depleted T cells, or PBMCs supplied cDNA or gDNA.

Per the authors' pipeline: Using reference gene primer amplification, nucleated cell counts were estimated. This table comes from immunoSEQ multiplex PCR, and its TCRdb copy is limited to in-frame clones, with some not included. That table supplies the V and J calls and clone size; D and trimming were determined from the DNA. The sample has about 130,000 clones, approximately 74% seen once; the top ten hold more than 5%. The CDR3 sequence is 15 residues long. The sequencing sample was made of peripheral blood. The chain employs TRBV12-2 and TRBJ1-2. TRBV12-2 is assigned pseudogene status. The TCR sequence derives from a man aged 55 to 69 with acute or convalescent COVID-19. CDR3 residues: CASRKGGKANYGYTF. The CDR3 DNA follows: TGTGCAAGTCGCAAGGGAGGTAAAGCTAACTATGGCTACACCTTC.